The 13 T cell receptor beta chains in this list originate from one sample, sequenced in a study of blood T cell repertoires in COVID-19. Measured with immunoSEQ multiplex PCR; TCRdb has only the in-frame clones, and not every one. This table holds roughly 230,000 clones, about 80% found once. Input material: peripheral blood. These receptors all stem from a woman aged 50 to 65 with acute or convalescent COVID-19.

This clone was found once. V is TRBV28 and J is TRBJ2-4; 10 bases are a match to TRBD1. Germline V gives CDR1 MDHEN, CDR2 SYDVKM. This CDR3 is built from 14 residues. V was clipped by 6 bases and J by 12 bases; unmatched bases: 11. The DNA of the CDR3 is TGTGCCAGCAGCGATGGGACAGGGGTAAGGGGTCAGTACTTC. This sequence encodes CASSDGTGVRGQYF.

This clone came up a few times. The rearrangement joins TRBV29-1 to TRBJ1-5; no definite D call. Deletions cut 4 bases from V and 3 bases from J, with 10 bases between. Germline V gene data show CDR1 as SQVTM and CDR2 as ANQGSEA. The CDR3 spans 13 residues. The CDR3 DNA sequence: TGCAGCGTTGCCCACGGGGTCAATCAGCCCCAGCATTTT. This translates into CSVAHGVNQPQHF.

The V gene is TRBV14, the J gene TRBJ2-7; 9 bases are a match to TRBD1. The germline V gene has CDR1 SGHDN and CDR2 FVKESK. This CDR3 has 18 residues. V lost 0 bases to trimming and J lost 1 base; unmatched junction nucleotides: 10. This CDR3 reads CASSQDTIGTGFSYEQYF. The CDR3 bases are TGTGCCAGCAGCCAAGATACGATTGGGACAGGGTTTTCCTACGAGCAGTACTTC.

The table lists this clone with a few counts. The J gene is TRBJ1-1, the V gene TRBV19, with unresolved D. CDR3 size: 13 residues. CDR1 and CDR2 (germline): LNHDA, SQIVND (reference sequence). Trimming took off 5 bases at V and 1 base at J, with 8 bases between the two ends. CDR3 protein: CASSVAANTEAFF. As DNA, the CDR3 is TGTGCCAGTAGTGTGGCCGCGAACACTGAAGCTTTCTTT.

The chain uses TRBV14 and TRBJ2-3; D is perhaps TRBD1 (6 bases). CDR1 and CDR2 from the germline V gene are SGHDN and FVKESK. V lost 1 base to trimming and J lost 3 bases, with 20 bases between them. The CDR3 sequence is 18 residues long. CDR3 DNA: TGTGCCAGCAGCCAAGCCAACAGGGTATTACCGGGGACAGATACGCAGTATTTT. Amino acids: CASSQANRVLPGTDTQYF.

J is TRBJ2-1 and V is TRBV28; D might be TRBD2 (6 bases). Trimming shortened V by 5 bases and J by 5 bases, and 13 bases separated the two germline ends. This CDR3 is 14 amino acids long. The germline V gene has CDR1 MDHEN and CDR2 SYDVKM. The CDR3 coding sequence is TGTGCCAGCAGTCTACCGGGACTGAACAATGAGCAGTTCTTC. This sequence encodes CASSLPGLNNEQFF.

This clone appeared a few times. The genes are TRBV18 and TRBJ2-3, with 14 bases aligning to TRBD2. V gave up 3 bases and J gave up 3 bases; unmatched junction bases: 5. Germline CDR1 and CDR2: KGHSH and LQKENI. The CDR3 sequence is 17 residues long. The CDR3 reads CASSPGLAGAETDTQYF. For the CDR3, the DNA is TGTGCCAGCTCACCGGGACTAGCGGGAGCGGAGACAGATACGCAGTATTTT. The full variable domain, in which reference TRBV18 and TRBJ2-3 provide the parts outside the CDR3, is NAGVMQNPRHLVRRRGQEARLRCSPMKGHSHVYWYRQLPEEGLKFMVYLQKENIIDESGMPKERFSAEFPKEGPSILRIQQVVRGDSAAYFCASSPGLAGAETDTQYFGPGTRLTVL.

The gene calls are TRBV2 and TRBJ1-5; perhaps TRBD1 as D (6 bases). Looked up from germline, CDR1 is SNHLY and CDR2 is FYNNEI. This CDR3 has 16 residues. The V end was cut by 5 bases, the J end by 5 bases, with 19 bases between. CDR3 nucleotides: TGTGCCAGCAGTCGTATGGGCGGACAGAATCATCAGCCCCAGCATTTT. As protein: CASSRMGGQNHQPQHF.

V usage is TRBV5-6 and J usage is TRBJ1-6; TRBD1 matches at 7 bases. CDR3 size: 14 residues. The trim removed 3 bases at V and 5 bases at J, leaving 2 bases unmatched. Looked up from germline, CDR1 is SGHDT and CDR2 is YYEEEE. The CDR3 region is CASSSDRDNSPLHF. The DNA of the CDR3 is TGTGCCAGCAGCTCCGACAGGGATAATTCACCCCTCCACTTT.

The gene calls are TRBV5-1 and TRBJ2-4; D gene uncertain. The CDR3 loop spans 14 amino acids. Germline lookup yields CDR1 SGHRS and CDR2 YFSETQ. The V end was cut by 3 bases, the J end by 0 bases, with 7 bases between. CDR3 amino acids: CASSSTVAKNIQYF. In nucleotides, the CDR3 is TGCGCCAGCAGCTCCACGGTAGCCAAAAACATTCAGTACTTC. The variable domain in full, with the rest retrieved from reference TRBV5-1 and TRBJ2-4, is KAGVTQTPRYLIKTRGQQVTLSCSPISGHRSVSWYQQTPGQGLQFLFEYFSETQRNKGNFPGRFSGRQFSNSRSEMNVSTLELGDSALYLCASSSTVAKNIQYFGAGTRLSVL.

The V gene is TRBV3-1 (or the pseudogene TRBV3-2), the J gene TRBJ1-1, with D possibly matching TRBD1 (5 bases). Germline values: CDR1 LGHDT, CDR2 YNNKEL (reference sequence). V was shortened by 3 bases and J by 7 bases, with 15 bases between the two germline ends. The CDR3 contains 14 residues. CDR3 in DNA: TGTGCCAGCAGCCAGATCCAGGGTAGGGGTGAAGCTTTCTTT. Translated: CASSQIQGRGEAFF.

The J gene is TRBJ2-7, the V gene TRBV5-5; the D gene is possibly TRBD1 (7 bases). With 4 bases removed from V and 5 bases from J, the gap between germline ends came to 16 bases. Germline assignment: CDR1 SGHKS and CDR2 YYEKEE (reference sequence). CDR3 size: 14 residues. For the CDR3, the DNA is TGTGCCAGCAGCCTAACAGGGGAGGAGAACGAGCAGTACTTC. Translated: CASSLTGEENEQYF.

The chain recombines TRBV6-6 with TRBJ2-1, with 15 bases fitting TRBD2. Losses at the gene ends were 5 bases for V and 5 bases for J; bases not matched to a gene: 10. The germline CDR1 and CDR2 sequences are MNHNY and SVGAGI (reference sequence). The CDR3 sequence is 18 residues long. The CDR3 sequence is CASSRGLAGGLVDNEQFF. Written as DNA, the CDR3 is TGTGCCAGCAGTCGCGGACTAGCGGGAGGGTTGGTTGACAATGAGCAGTTCTTC.